In this sample, the clone carrying this TCR beta chain turned up once. Repertoires were generated with immunoSEQ multiplex PCR, while TCRdb's copy carries only in-frame clones and drops some. This table holds 85,000 to 90,000 clones, around 85% found once. CDR1 SGHRS and CDR2 YFSETQ come from the germline V gene. The V and J ends lost 4 bases and 5 bases, in that order; junction bases with no gene match: 5. The CDR3 length is 15 residues. The sample comes from a study of blood T cell repertoires in COVID-19. Sequenced input: peripheral blood. The V and J genes are TRBV5-1 and TRBJ2-1; 11 nucleotides align to TRBD2. This sequence was found in a woman aged 80 or over with active or convalescent COVID-19. The CDR3 coding sequence is TGCGCCAGCAGCCTAGCGGGGGGACCCAACAATGAGCAGTTCTTC. Protein product: CASSLAGGPNNEQFF.